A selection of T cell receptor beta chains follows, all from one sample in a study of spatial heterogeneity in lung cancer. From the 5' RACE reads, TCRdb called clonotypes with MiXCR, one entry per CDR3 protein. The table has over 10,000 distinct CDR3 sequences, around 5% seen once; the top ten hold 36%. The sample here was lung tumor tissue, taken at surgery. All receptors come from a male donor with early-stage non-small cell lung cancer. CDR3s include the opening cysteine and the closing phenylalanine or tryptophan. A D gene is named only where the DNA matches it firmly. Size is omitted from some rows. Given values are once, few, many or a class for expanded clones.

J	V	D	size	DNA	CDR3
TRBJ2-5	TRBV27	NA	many	TGTGCCAGCGCTAGGGTAGTCCAAGAGACCCAGTACTTC	CASARVVQETQYF
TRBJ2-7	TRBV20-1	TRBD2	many	TGCAGTGCTAGAGATGGACTAGTCGGCGAGCAGTACTTC	CSARDGLVGEQYF
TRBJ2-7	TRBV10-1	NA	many	TGCGCCAGCAGTGAGTCAGGGGGTATAGAGACCTACGAGCAGTACTTC	CASSESGGIETYEQYF
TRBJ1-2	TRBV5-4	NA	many	TGTGCCAGCAGCCTGGGGGGAGCTAACTATGGCTACACCTTC	CASSLGGANYGYTF
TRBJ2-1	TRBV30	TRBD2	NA	TGTGCCTGGAGCCCTCCAGCGGGAGGAGAGCAGTTCTTC	CAWSPPAGGEQFF
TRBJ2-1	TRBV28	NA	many	TGTGCCAGCAGTCCACCGGGGGAGCGGCCTGAGCAGTTCTTC	CASSPPGERPEQFF
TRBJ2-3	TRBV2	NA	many	TGTGCCAGCAGTGAATCTGTGGTCACAGATACGCAGTATTTT	CASSESVVTDTQYF
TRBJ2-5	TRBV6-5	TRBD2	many	TGTGCCAGCAGAGGACTAGCGTCGGAAGAGACCCAGTACTTC	CASRGLASEETQYF
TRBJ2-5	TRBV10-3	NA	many	TGTGCCATCAGCATGGGGAAAGAAGAGACCCAGTACTTC	CAISMGKEETQYF
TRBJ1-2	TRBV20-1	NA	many	TGCAGTGCCGCCTCAGGGAGCTATGGCTACACCTTC	CSAASGSYGYTF
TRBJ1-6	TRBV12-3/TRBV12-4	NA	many	TGTGCCAGCACGGTCGGGGAGGGTTCACCCCTCCACTTT	CASTVGEGSPLHF
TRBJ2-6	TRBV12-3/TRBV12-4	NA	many	TGTGCCAGCAGATGGAACGACCGGGCCAACGTCCTGACTTTC	CASRWNDRANVLTF